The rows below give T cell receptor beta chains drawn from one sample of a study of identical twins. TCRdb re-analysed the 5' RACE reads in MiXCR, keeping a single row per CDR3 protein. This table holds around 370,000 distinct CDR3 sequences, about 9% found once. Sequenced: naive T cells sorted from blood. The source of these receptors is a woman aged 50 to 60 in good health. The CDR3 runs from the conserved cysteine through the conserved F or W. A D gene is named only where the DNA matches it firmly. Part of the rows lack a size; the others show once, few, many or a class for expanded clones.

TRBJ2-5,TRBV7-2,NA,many,TGTGCCAGCAGCTTAGTAGGGTCTAAAGAGACCCAGTACTTC,CASSLVGSKETQYF
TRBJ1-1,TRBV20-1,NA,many,TGCAGTGCTATCCGACAGGTTCCCGAAGCTTTCTTT,CSAIRQVPEAFF
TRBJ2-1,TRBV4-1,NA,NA,TGCGCCAGCAGCCAGAACACGGAGGAATACAATGAGCAGTTCTTC,CASSQNTEEYNEQFF
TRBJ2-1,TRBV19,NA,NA,TGTGCCAGTAGTATTGGTCCAGGTTTATCCAATGAGCAGTTCTTC,CASSIGPGLSNEQFF
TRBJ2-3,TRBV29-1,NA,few,TGCAGCGTTGTCCCAGATACGCAGTATTTT,CSVVPDTQYF
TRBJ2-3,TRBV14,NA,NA,TGTGCCAGCAGCCAAGCCGGGTGGCCAGATACGCAGTATTTT,CASSQAGWPDTQYF
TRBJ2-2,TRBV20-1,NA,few,TGCAGTGCTAGAATTTTAGACACCGGGGAGCTGTTTTTT,CSARILDTGELFF
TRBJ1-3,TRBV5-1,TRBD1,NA,TGCGCCAGCAGCGTAAATTTAGGACAGGAGGACGGCACCATATATTTT,CASSVNLGQEDGTIYF
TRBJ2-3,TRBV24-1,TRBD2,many,TGTGCCACCAGTGACCAGACTAGCGTTCGCACAGATACGCAGTATTTT,CATSDQTSVRTDTQYF
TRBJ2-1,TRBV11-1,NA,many,TGTGCCAGCAGCTTAGAGGCGGGATACAATGAGCAGTTCTTC,CASSLEAGYNEQFF
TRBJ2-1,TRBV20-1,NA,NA,TGCAGTGCTAGAGATCGACTTGCGCAGACCGGTGAGCGGTTCTTC,CSARDRLAQTGERFF
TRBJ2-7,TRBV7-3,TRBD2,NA,TGTGCCAGCAGCTTACGGGATGGGGGGGGCTACGAGCAGTACTTC,CASSLRDGGGYEQYF
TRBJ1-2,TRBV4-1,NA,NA,TGCGCCAGCAGCCAAGATGCAGGGCACTATGGCTACACCTTC,CASSQDAGHYGYTF
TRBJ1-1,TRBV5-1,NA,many,TGCGCCAGCAGCTTGGTTGCGGTGAACACTGAAGCTTTCTTT,CASSLVAVNTEAFF
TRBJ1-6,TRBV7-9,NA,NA,TGTGCCAGCAGCTTAGGGGGGGATTCACCCCTCCACTTT,CASSLGGDSPLHF
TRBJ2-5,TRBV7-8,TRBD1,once,TGTGCCAGCAGCTACCGGGACAGTCGAGAGACCCAGTACTTC,CASSYRDSRETQYF
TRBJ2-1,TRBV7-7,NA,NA,TGTGCTAGCAGCTTAGGGGACCGGGGCGCCAAGTTCTTC,CASSLGDRGAKFF
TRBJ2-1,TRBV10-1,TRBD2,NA,TGCGCCAGCAGTGAACTAGCGGGAGCGAAGATGGATGAGCAGTTCTTC,CASSELAGAKMDEQFF
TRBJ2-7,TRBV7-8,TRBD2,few,TGTGCCAGCAGCCCGCGCGGGAAGCGGGAGGGCGAGCAGTACTTC,CASSPRGKREGEQYF
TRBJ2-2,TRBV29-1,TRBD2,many,TGCAGCGGTGATGGTCTAGGACTAGCGGGAGAAAAGAACACCGGGGAGCTGTTTTTT,CSGDGLGLAGEKNTGELFF
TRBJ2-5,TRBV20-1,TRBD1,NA,TGCAGTGCAAGGTTTCCCAGGGGGCTGAAGACCCAGTACTTC,CSARFPRGLKTQYF
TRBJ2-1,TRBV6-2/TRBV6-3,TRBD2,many,TGTGCCAGCAGAGGGCGGGAGGGCCGATCCTACAATGAGCAGTTCTTC,CASRGREGRSYNEQFF
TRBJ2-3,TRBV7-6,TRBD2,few,TGTGCCAGCAGTTCATGGATGCGGGAGGGCCACCATCCTACGCAGTATTTT,CASSSWMREGHHPTQYF
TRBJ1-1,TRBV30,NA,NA,TGTGCCTGGAACCCAGCGAACACTGAAGCTTTCTTT,CAWNPANTEAFF